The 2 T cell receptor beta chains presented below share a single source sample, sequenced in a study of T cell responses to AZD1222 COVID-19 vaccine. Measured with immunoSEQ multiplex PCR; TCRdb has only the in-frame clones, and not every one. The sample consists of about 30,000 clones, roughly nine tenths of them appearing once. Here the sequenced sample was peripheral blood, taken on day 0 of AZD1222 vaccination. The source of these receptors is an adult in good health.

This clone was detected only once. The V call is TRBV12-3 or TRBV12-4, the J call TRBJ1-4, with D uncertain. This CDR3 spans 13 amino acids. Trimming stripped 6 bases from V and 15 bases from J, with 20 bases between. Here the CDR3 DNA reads TGTGCCAGCAGCCGTTTTGAGGCCCGAGGATTGTTTTTT. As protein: CASSRFEARGLFF.

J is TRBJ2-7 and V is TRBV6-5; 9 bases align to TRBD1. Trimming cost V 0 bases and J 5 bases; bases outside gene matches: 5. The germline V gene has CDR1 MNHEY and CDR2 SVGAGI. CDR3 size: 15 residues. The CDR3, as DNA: TGTGCCAGCAGTTACTCTGGGACAGGGAGGAACGAGCAGTACTTC. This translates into CASSYSGTGRNEQYF.